The clone carrying this T cell receptor beta chain was found once. This sample was included in a study of cytotoxic CD8 clonotypes in ibrutinib-treated CLL. TCRdb's table, derived via immunoSEQ multiplex PCR, lists solely in-frame clones and lacks some. The table shows some 98,000 clones, with about 72% occurring only once. The CDR3 covers 13 residues. Trimming removed 5 bases at V and 7 bases at J, with 14 bases between. Germline CDR1 is MDHEN and CDR2 is SYDVKM. V gene TRBV28 combines with J gene TRBJ1-2; D uncertain. This TCR derives from a human donor with chronic lymphocytic leukemia. Specimen: PBMCs, collected after 12 months of ibrutinib treatment. The CDR3 protein is CASSPEARSGYTF. CDR3 sequence (DNA): TGTGCCAGCAGTCCGGAGGCCCGGAGTGGCTACACCTTC.